This TCR beta chain appears in the sequencing data of a study of T-cell reconstitution after alpha-beta-depleted transplantation in children. Unique molecular identifiers were incorporated during preparation of the TCRbeta library. TCRdb recomputed calls from the PCR reads with MiXCR, one row per CDR3 protein. The table shows 800,000 to 1,000,000 distinct CDR3 sequences, with about 29% occurring only once. Comment on this clonotype: What it recognizes is unknown. Since a much larger clone is just one base distant, this may be a read error.

V gave up 3 bases and J gave up 7 bases, with 3 bases separating them. CDR1 and CDR2 from the germline V gene are SGHTA and FQGTGA. The CDR3 totals 11 residues. Study observations and caveats: From surviving recipient T cells and thymic progenitors came the high day-60 TCRbeta diversity observed in some patients. After one year, T-cell counts and TCRbeta diversity mostly came from new T cells. The origin of alpha-beta T cells about two months after transplant was reportedly several hundred expanded graft clones.

This receptor was identified in a boy in the first two years of life who had a stem cell transplant for SCID, so the T cells may come from the graft donor. The rearrangement uses TRBV7-3 and TRBJ2-2; D is ambiguous. The sample in question was PBMCs, mostly from graft donor cells, obtained 360 days after TCRalphabeta/CD19-depleted stem cell transplant. The CDR3 DNA is TGTGCCAGCAGCTTGGACGGGGAGCTGTTTTTT. This codes for CASSLDGELFF.